The present T cell receptor beta chain was sequenced within a study of blood T cell repertoires in COVID-19 (dated by TCRdb to 2020 to 2022). For the study in its entirety: The collaborator samples originated in the United States, Italy and Spain and spanned the acute and convalescent phases of COVID-19. Samples were obtained from the ongoing ImmuneRACE study (first 160 participants) and from some 1,300 subjects provided by 6 global collaborators. A de-identified subject ID, COVID-19 status, age in years and sex were almost always included in the sample metadata. Deeply sampled blood TCRbeta repertoires from subjects exposed to, actively infected with, or recovered from COVID-19 were included in the dataset. The prospective study material was composed of cDNA or gDNA derived from T cells, B-cell-depleted T cells, or PBMCs. HLA class I and class II types, where available, came from metadata supplied by the sample provider rather than from assay-based typing. The repertoires were released in a freely available public database intended as a resource for research on the immune response to SARS-CoV-2.

Overall study results and their limits: How much clinical and demographic metadata was included differed by source and by participant, and the metadata was provided uncurated.

Collaborating institutions collected whole blood in K2EDTA tubes following their own protocols. For TCRbeta analysis, collaborators shipped samples as frozen whole blood, isolated PBMCs, or DNA extracted from either of those sample types. Per the germline V gene, MNHEY is the CDR1 and SVGAGI is the CDR2. Trimming at the junction amounts to 6 bases on V and 4 bases on J, and the germline ends lie 12 bases apart. From the cysteine up to the phenylalanine, the CDR3 has a length of 13 residues. The DNA shown is the 39-base CDR3, in frame from base 1. As for this clone: This clone's antigen is unknown. Nothing much larger sits one base from this clone, and base qualities are not available.

The immunoSEQ Assay, a bias-controlled multiplex PCR, was used to amplify TCRbeta CDR3 regions from genomic DNA. Per the source publication's procedure: The number of nucleated cells in each sample was estimated from the amplification of reference gene primers within the assay. To quantify the absolute abundance of each unique TCRbeta CDR3 rearrangement, sequence reads were collapsed and filtered. For each sample, productive Simpson clonality was calculated as the square root of Simpson's diversity index across productive rearrangements. Sourced from immuneACCESS, this table was stored by TCRdb with only in-frame sequences that have V and J called. A share of the clones is absent; for the studies checked, an unresolved V gene accounts for under half, and the remainder has no known explanation. That table supplies the V and J calls and clone size; D and trimming were determined from the DNA. For this sample there are about 360,000 clones; more than 85% appear just once. The ten largest clones add up to 3% of the sample.

Sequenced material: peripheral blood. Rearrangement joined TRBV6-5 to TRBJ1-2; a tentative D match to TRBD1 spans 5 bases. The sequence was collected from a human donor in a cohort sampled during active COVID-19. The CDR3 has the sequence CASRAPGGYGYTF. The DNA sequence is given as TGTGCCAGCAGGGCCCCGGGGGGCTATGGCTACACCTTC.